The rows below give T cell receptor beta chains drawn from one sample of a study of blood T cell repertoires in COVID-19. TCRdb keeps only in-frame clones here, not all; method: immunoSEQ multiplex PCR. Among about 180,000 clones listed, just under 80% were seen once. Sequenced material: peripheral blood. Receptors originate from a man between 65 and 85 years old with active or convalescent COVID-19. The CDR3 runs from the conserved cysteine through the conserved F or W. A D gene is named only where the DNA matches it firmly. Only part of the rows carry a size: once, few, many, or a class if the clone is expanded.

v_call: TRBV18; d_call: .; clone_size: .; j_call: TRBJ1-1; cdr3_nt: TGTGCCAGCTCACCACCGAACTCGAGGAACACTGAAGCTTTCTTT; cdr3_aa: CASSPPNSRNTEAFF
v_call: TRBV20-1; d_call: .; clone_size: .; j_call: TRBJ2-1; cdr3_nt: TGCAGCGCGGCGGAGGACAATGAGCAGTTCTTC; cdr3_aa: CSAAEDNEQFF
v_call: TRBV5-1; d_call: TRBD1; clone_size: .; j_call: TRBJ1-1; cdr3_nt: TGCGCCAGCAGCCCCCGGACAGGGGAGGCTGAAGCTTTCTTT; cdr3_aa: CASSPRTGEAEAFF
v_call: TRBV3-1/TRBV3-2; d_call: TRBD1; clone_size: .; j_call: TRBJ1-5; cdr3_nt: TGTGCCAGCAGCCGACAGGGGAATCAGCCCCAGCATTTT; cdr3_aa: CASSRQGNQPQHF
v_call: TRBV29-1; d_call: TRBD2; clone_size: .; j_call: TRBJ2-3; cdr3_nt: TGCAGCGCCCCGGCCCCTGGACTAGCGGGGGAATCTAGCACAGATACGCAGTATTTT; cdr3_aa: CSAPAPGLAGESSTDTQYF
v_call: TRBV7-2; d_call: .; clone_size: .; j_call: TRBJ1-1; cdr3_nt: TGTGCCAGCAGCTTGAGTGGGAACACTGAAGCTTTCTTT; cdr3_aa: CASSLSGNTEAFF
v_call: TRBV29-1; d_call: TRBD1; clone_size: once; j_call: TRBJ1-2; cdr3_nt: TGCAGCGTTGTAGGACAGGACTATACTAACTATGGCTACACCTTC; cdr3_aa: CSVVGQDYTNYGYTF
v_call: TRBV6-6; d_call: .; clone_size: .; j_call: TRBJ1-2; cdr3_nt: TGTGCCACCCCCGGGGGTGACTATGGCTACACCTTC; cdr3_aa: CATPGGDYGYTF
v_call: TRBV3-1/TRBV3-2; d_call: .; clone_size: .; j_call: TRBJ1-5; cdr3_nt: TGTGCCAGCAGCCAAGACAGGCTTCAGCCCCAGCATTTT; cdr3_aa: CASSQDRLQPQHF
v_call: TRBV7-6; d_call: TRBD1; clone_size: .; j_call: TRBJ2-2; cdr3_nt: TGTGCCAGCAGCTTGCGGTCGGCTACGACAGGGGGGCTGTTTTTT; cdr3_aa: CASSLRSATTGGLFF
v_call: TRBV18; d_call: .; clone_size: few; j_call: TRBJ1-1; cdr3_nt: TGTGCCAGCTCACCAGAGGCGCTCATGGCAAGAGGATACACTGAAGCTTTCTTT; cdr3_aa: CASSPEALMARGYTEAFF
v_call: TRBV7-9; d_call: TRBD1; clone_size: .; j_call: TRBJ1-4; cdr3_nt: TGTGCCAGTACAGGGGCGCCTAATGAAAAACTGTTTTTT; cdr3_aa: CASTGAPNEKLFF
v_call: TRBV5-4; d_call: TRBD2; clone_size: .; j_call: TRBJ2-1; cdr3_nt: TGTGCCAGCAGCTTAACGGGAGGCCCCTACAATGAGCAGTTCTTC; cdr3_aa: CASSLTGGPYNEQFF
v_call: TRBV6-5; d_call: .; clone_size: .; j_call: TRBJ1-5; cdr3_nt: TGTGCCAGCTCGGAGTATGGTCAGCCCCAGCATTTT; cdr3_aa: CASSEYGQPQHF
v_call: TRBV6-5; d_call: .; clone_size: .; j_call: TRBJ2-2; cdr3_nt: TGTGCCAGCAGCCCCCCAGGGGTGTACGGGGAGCTGTTTTTT; cdr3_aa: CASSPPGVYGELFF
v_call: TRBV7-2; d_call: .; clone_size: once; j_call: TRBJ2-3; cdr3_nt: TGTGCCAGCAGCTTTGGGGCCACAGATACGCAGTATTTT; cdr3_aa: CASSFGATDTQYF
v_call: TRBV7-7; d_call: .; clone_size: few; j_call: TRBJ2-7; cdr3_nt: TGTGCCAGCAGCAAGACAGATGGAGGGGTGTACGAGCAGTACTTC; cdr3_aa: CASSKTDGGVYEQYF
v_call: TRBV30; d_call: .; clone_size: .; j_call: TRBJ2-3; cdr3_nt: TGTGCCTGGAGTCTCGGGGGGCCGGGTAGAGATACGCAGTATTTT; cdr3_aa: CAWSLGGPGRDTQYF
v_call: TRBV14; d_call: .; clone_size: .; j_call: TRBJ1-2; cdr3_nt: TGTGCCAGCAGCCAAGAGACAGAAGGCTACACCTTC; cdr3_aa: CASSQETEGYTF
v_call: TRBV19; d_call: TRBD1; clone_size: .; j_call: TRBJ1-2; cdr3_nt: TGTGCCAGTGAGACAGGGGGAGGATATGGCTACACCTTC; cdr3_aa: CASETGGGYGYTF
v_call: TRBV18; d_call: .; clone_size: .; j_call: TRBJ1-3; cdr3_nt: TGTGCCAGCTCACCACGGGGGGGGAGCTTCATTGGAAACACCATATATTTT; cdr3_aa: CASSPRGGSFIGNTIYF
v_call: TRBV7-9; d_call: .; clone_size: .; j_call: TRBJ2-3; cdr3_nt: TGTGCCAGCAGCTTAGCAGGGGCTAGCACAGATACGCAGTATTTT; cdr3_aa: CASSLAGASTDTQYF
v_call: TRBV12-3/TRBV12-4; d_call: .; clone_size: few; j_call: TRBJ2-5; cdr3_nt: TGTGCCAGCAGCAACAGGGACGGGGAGACCCAGTACTTC; cdr3_aa: CASSNRDGETQYF
v_call: TRBV19; d_call: .; clone_size: .; j_call: TRBJ1-5; cdr3_nt: TGTGCCAGTAGGGCAGGAGGGAGCAATCAGCCCCAGCATTTT; cdr3_aa: CASRAGGSNQPQHF
v_call: TRBV5-5; d_call: .; clone_size: .; j_call: TRBJ2-7; cdr3_nt: TGTGCCAGCAGCCCTCCCCCGCCAGGGGACTACGAGCAGTACTTC; cdr3_aa: CASSPPPPGDYEQYF
v_call: TRBV4-2; d_call: TRBD2; clone_size: once; j_call: TRBJ2-5; cdr3_nt: TGTGCCAGCAGCCAAGATATTTCGGGGAGCGGGGGCGTACCTCAGACCCAGTACTTC; cdr3_aa: CASSQDISGSGGVPQTQYF
v_call: TRBV19; d_call: .; clone_size: .; j_call: TRBJ1-1; cdr3_nt: TGTGCCAGTACGGTAAAGCCCATGAACACTGAAGCTTTCTTT; cdr3_aa: CASTVKPMNTEAFF
v_call: TRBV5-4; d_call: TRBD2; clone_size: .; j_call: TRBJ2-5; cdr3_nt: TGTGCCAGCAGTCAGACTAGCGGGGGGCCCCAAGAGACCCAGTACTTC; cdr3_aa: CASSQTSGGPQETQYF
v_call: TRBV5-4; d_call: TRBD1; clone_size: once; j_call: TRBJ2-2; cdr3_nt: TGTGCCAGCAGCCCAGCTCTTGGACAGGGGGGAACCGGGGAGCTGTTTTTT; cdr3_aa: CASSPALGQGGTGELFF
v_call: TRBV5-1; d_call: .; clone_size: .; j_call: TRBJ2-1; cdr3_nt: TGCGCCAGCAGCGTTGGGACCGGGACACCAACCTACAATGAGCAGTTCTTC; cdr3_aa: CASSVGTGTPTYNEQFF
v_call: TRBV25-1; d_call: TRBD1; clone_size: .; j_call: TRBJ1-2; cdr3_nt: TGTGCCAGCAGCCGGACAGGGGAAACCTATGGCTACACCTTC; cdr3_aa: CASSRTGETYGYTF
v_call: TRBV7-9; d_call: .; clone_size: .; j_call: TRBJ1-1; cdr3_nt: TGTGCCAGCAGCTTAACTGGGCTCGGGGGAATCGATGAAGCTTTCTTT; cdr3_aa: CASSLTGLGGIDEAFF
v_call: TRBV3-1/TRBV3-2; d_call: .; clone_size: medium-sized; j_call: TRBJ2-3; cdr3_nt: TGTGCCAGCAGCCAAGATCATCTAAAAGATACGCAGTATTTT; cdr3_aa: CASSQDHLKDTQYF
v_call: TRBV19; d_call: TRBD1; clone_size: .; j_call: TRBJ2-1; cdr3_nt: TGTGCCAGTACCCGGGACAGGGGTTTTGGTGAGCAGTTCTTC; cdr3_aa: CASTRDRGFGEQFF
v_call: TRBV14; d_call: .; clone_size: .; j_call: TRBJ1-2; cdr3_nt: TGTGCCAGCAGTCTCGACAGGAACTATGGCTACACCTTC; cdr3_aa: CASSLDRNYGYTF
v_call: TRBV3-1/TRBV3-2; d_call: TRBD2; clone_size: .; j_call: TRBJ2-7; cdr3_nt: TGTGCCAGCAGCCGCAGCGGGGGAAGTTACGAGCAGTACTTC; cdr3_aa: CASSRSGGSYEQYF
v_call: TRBV7-8; d_call: TRBD1; clone_size: .; j_call: TRBJ1-4; cdr3_nt: TGTGCCAGCAGCTTAGTCACAGGGGGGGAAAAACTGTTTTTT; cdr3_aa: CASSLVTGGEKLFF
v_call: TRBV10-1; d_call: TRBD2; clone_size: .; j_call: TRBJ2-1; cdr3_nt: TGCGCCAGCAGTGAGGGGGCGGGGGGCGATGAGCAGTTCTTC; cdr3_aa: CASSEGAGGDEQFF
v_call: TRBV5-1; d_call: .; clone_size: .; j_call: TRBJ1-2; cdr3_nt: TGCGCCAGCAGCATTGAGGAAGGGGGTGGTGGCTACACCTTC; cdr3_aa: CASSIEEGGGGYTF
v_call: TRBV6-5; d_call: .; clone_size: .; j_call: TRBJ2-7; cdr3_nt: TGTGCCAGCAGTTACGGCTCCCTCTACGAGCAGTACTTC; cdr3_aa: CASSYGSLYEQYF